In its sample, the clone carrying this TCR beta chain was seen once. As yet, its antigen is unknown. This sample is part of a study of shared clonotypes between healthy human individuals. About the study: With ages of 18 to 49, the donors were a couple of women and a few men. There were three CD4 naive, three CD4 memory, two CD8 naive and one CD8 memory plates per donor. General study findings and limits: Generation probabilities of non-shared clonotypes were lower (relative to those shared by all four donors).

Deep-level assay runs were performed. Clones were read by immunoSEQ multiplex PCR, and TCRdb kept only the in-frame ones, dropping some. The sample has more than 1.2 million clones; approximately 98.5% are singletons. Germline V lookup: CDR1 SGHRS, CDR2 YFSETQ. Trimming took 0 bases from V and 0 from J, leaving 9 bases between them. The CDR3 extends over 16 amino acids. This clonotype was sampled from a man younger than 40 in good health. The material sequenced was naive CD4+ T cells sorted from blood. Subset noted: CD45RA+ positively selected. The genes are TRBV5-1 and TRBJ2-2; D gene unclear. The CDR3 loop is CASSLGPRANTGELFF. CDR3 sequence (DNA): TGCGCCAGCAGCTTGGGTCCCCGCGCGAACACCGGGGAGCTGTTTTTT.